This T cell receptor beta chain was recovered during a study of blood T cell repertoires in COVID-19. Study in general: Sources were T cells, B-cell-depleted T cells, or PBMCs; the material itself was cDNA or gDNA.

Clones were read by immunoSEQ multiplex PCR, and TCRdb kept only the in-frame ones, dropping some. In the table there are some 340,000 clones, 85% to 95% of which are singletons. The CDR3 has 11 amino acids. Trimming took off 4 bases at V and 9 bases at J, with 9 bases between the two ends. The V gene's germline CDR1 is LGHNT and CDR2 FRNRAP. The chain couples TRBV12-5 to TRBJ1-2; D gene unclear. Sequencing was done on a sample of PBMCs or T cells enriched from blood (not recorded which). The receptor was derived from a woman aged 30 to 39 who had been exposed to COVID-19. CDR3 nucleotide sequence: TGTGCTAGTGGTTCGACTGGCAGCTACACCTTC. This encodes CASGSTGSYTF.